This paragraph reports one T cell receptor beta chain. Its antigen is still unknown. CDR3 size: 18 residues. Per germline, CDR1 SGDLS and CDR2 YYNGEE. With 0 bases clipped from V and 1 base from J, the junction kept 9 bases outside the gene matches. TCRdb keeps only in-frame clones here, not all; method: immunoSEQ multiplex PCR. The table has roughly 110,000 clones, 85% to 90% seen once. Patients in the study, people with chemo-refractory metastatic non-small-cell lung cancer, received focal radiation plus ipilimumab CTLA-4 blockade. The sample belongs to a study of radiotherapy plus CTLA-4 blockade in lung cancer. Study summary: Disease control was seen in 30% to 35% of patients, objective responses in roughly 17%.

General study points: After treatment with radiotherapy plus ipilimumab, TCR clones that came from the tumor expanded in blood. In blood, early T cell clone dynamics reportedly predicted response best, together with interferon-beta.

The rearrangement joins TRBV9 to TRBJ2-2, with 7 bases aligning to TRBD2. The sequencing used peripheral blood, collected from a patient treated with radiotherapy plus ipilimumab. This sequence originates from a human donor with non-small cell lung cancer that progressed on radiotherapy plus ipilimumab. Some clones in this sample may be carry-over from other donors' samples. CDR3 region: CASSVAPAAGMNTGELFF. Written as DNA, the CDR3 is TGTGCCAGCAGCGTAGCCCCGGCAGCGGGGATGAACACCGGGGAGCTGTTTTTT.